Each of the 9 T cell receptor beta chains below was sequenced from the same sample in a study of blood T cell repertoires in COVID-19. Using immunoSEQ multiplex PCR, the repertoire was profiled, and TCRdb retains in-frame clones only, with some absent. The table shows roughly 260,000 clones, with almost 90% occurring only once. The sample consisted of peripheral blood. Receptor source: a woman between 25 and 40 years old with COVID-19, enrolled during active disease.

The chain links TRBV14 to TRBJ1-1; unclear D gene. The germline gives CDR1 SGHDN, CDR2 FVKESK. This CDR3 spans 14 amino acids. Trimming cost V 0 bases and J 3 bases, with 8 bases left between them. CDR3 protein: CASSQDPLYTEAFF. CDR3 nucleotide sequence: TGTGCCAGCAGCCAAGACCCCCTGTACACTGAAGCTTTCTTT.

The chain combines TRBV6-6 with TRBJ1-5; a possible D gene is TRBD1 (6 bases). Germline CDR1 and CDR2: MNHNY and SVGAGI (reference sequence). The CDR3 is made up of 13 amino acids. With 6 bases removed from V and 2 bases from J, the gap between germline ends came to 8 bases. The CDR3: CASRGGGNQPQHF. CDR3 sequence (DNA): TGTGCCAGCAGAGGGGGAGGCAATCAGCCCCAGCATTTT.

This chain connects TRBV19 to TRBJ2-2; TRBD1 matches 7 bases. The CDR3 has 16 amino acids. The germline V gene encodes CDR1 LNHDA and CDR2 SQIVND (reference sequence). V trimming: 5 bases; J trimming: 2 bases; junction bases outside the gene matches: 8. The CDR3 loop is CASSPQTGSNTGELFF. CDR3 bases: TGTGCCAGTAGTCCCCAGACAGGGAGCAACACCGGGGAGCTGTTTTTT. Full variable domain (rest looked up from reference TRBV19 and TRBJ2-2): DGGITQSPKYLFRKEGQNVTLSCEQNLNHDAMYWYRQDPGQGLRLIYYSQIVNDFQKGDIAEGYSVSREKKESFPLTVTSAQKNPTAFYLCASSPQTGSNTGELFFGEGSRLTVL.

This chain links TRBV10-3 with TRBJ2-1, with 12 positions matching TRBD2. Per the germline V gene, CDR1 is ENHRY and CDR2 is SYGVKD. This CDR3 has 15 amino acids. V trimming: 6 bases; J trimming: 5 bases; junction bases outside the gene matches: 5. CDR3 in amino acids: CAIRAGTSGHNEQFF. For the CDR3, the DNA is TGTGCCATCAGGGCCGGGACTAGCGGGCACAATGAGCAGTTCTTC.

This chain connects TRBV11-1 to TRBJ2-1; D may be TRBD2 (6 bases). Germline CDR1 SGHAT, CDR2 FQDESV (reference sequence). The V and J ends lost 5 bases and 5 bases respectively, with 13 bases between them. This CDR3 contains 14 residues. The CDR3 sequence: CASSMIRTNNEQFF. CDR3 bases: TGTGCCAGCAGCATGATTCGGACTAACAATGAGCAGTTCTTC.

The chain employs TRBV5-6 and TRBJ1-2, with TRBD1 matching over 9 bases. Per germline, CDR1 SGHDT and CDR2 YYEEEE. Trimming removed 4 bases from V and 4 bases from J; junction bases left unmatched: 5. CDR3 length: 14 amino acids. The CDR3 DNA follows: TGTGCCAGCAGCAGACAGGGGGTAGTCTATGGCTACACCTTC. This encodes CASSRQGVVYGYTF.

This rearrangement joins TRBV3-1 (or the pseudogene TRBV3-2) to TRBJ2-5; the match to TRBD2 covers 8 bases. Per germline, CDR1 LGHDT and CDR2 YNNKEL (reference sequence). J lost 7 bases, V lost 1 base, and 5 bases had no gene match. CDR3 length: 14 residues. The CDR3 loop is CASSQGGRPGTQYF. The DNA for the CDR3 is TGTGCCAGCAGCCAAGGCGGGAGGCCCGGGACCCAGTACTTC.

The chain employs TRBV28 and TRBJ2-7; 9 positions agree with TRBD1. Trimming cost V 2 bases and J 2 bases; bases outside gene matches: 4. Germline assignment: CDR1 MDHEN and CDR2 SYDVKM. The length of the CDR3 is 15 residues. The CDR3 DNA reads as TGTGCCAGCAGTTTAACAGGGGGCCCCCCCTACGAGCAGTACTTC. This sequence encodes CASSLTGGPPYEQYF. Drawing the rest from reference TRBV28 and TRBJ2-7, the complete variable domain is DVKVTQSSRYLVKRTGEKVFLECVQDMDHENMFWYRQDPGLGLRLIYFSYDVKMKEKGDIPEGYSVSREKKERFSLILESASTNQTSMYLCASSLTGGPPYEQYFGPGTRLTVT.

The J gene is TRBJ2-7, the V gene TRBV7-2, with D possibly matching TRBD2 (6 bases). CDR1 is SGHTA and CDR2 is FQGNSA in the germline V gene. The CDR3 loop spans 11 amino acids. V lost 5 bases, J lost 9 bases, and 11 bases lay in between. The CDR3 spells CASSPGLPQYF. CDR3 DNA sequence: TGTGCCAGCAGCCCGGGACTTCCGCAGTACTTC.